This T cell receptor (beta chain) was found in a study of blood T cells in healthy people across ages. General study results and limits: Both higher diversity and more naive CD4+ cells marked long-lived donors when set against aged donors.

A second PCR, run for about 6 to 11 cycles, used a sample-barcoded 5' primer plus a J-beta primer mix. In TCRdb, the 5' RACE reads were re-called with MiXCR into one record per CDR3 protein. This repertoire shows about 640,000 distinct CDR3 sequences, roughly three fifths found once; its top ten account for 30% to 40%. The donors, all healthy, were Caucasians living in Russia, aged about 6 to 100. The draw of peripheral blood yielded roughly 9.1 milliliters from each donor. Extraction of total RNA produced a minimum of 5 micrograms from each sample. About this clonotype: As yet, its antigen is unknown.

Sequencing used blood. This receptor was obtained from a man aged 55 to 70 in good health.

CDR3 sequence (DNA): TGCAGCGTTGAAAAACAGTACCCCACAGATACGCAGTATTTT. Its protein product is CSVEKQYPTDTQYF. V and J are TRBV29-1 and TRBJ2-3; no clear D. V was shortened by 2 bases and J by 2 bases, with 11 bases between the two germline ends. CDR3 size: 14 residues. Germline loops: CDR1 SQVTM, CDR2 ANQGSEA.